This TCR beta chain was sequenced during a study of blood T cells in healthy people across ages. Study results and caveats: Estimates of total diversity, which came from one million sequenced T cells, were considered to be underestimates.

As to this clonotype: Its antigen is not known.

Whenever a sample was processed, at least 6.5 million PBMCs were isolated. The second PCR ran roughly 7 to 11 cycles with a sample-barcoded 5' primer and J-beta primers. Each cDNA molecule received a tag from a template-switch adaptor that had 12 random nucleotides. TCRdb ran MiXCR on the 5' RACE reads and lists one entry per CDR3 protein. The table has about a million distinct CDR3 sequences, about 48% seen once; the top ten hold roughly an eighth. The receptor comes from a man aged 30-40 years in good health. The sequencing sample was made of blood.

The CDR3, as DNA: TGTGCCATCAGTGAGTCAGGGGGGGCCCTGGAGACCCAGTACTTC. This translates into CAISESGGALETQYF. The chain couples TRBV10-3 to TRBJ2-7; tentative D call: TRBD2 (7 bases). Gene TRBJ2-5 matches the end of the DNA better, so the J call may be wrong. The V gene's germline CDR1 is ENHRY and CDR2 SYGVKD. CDR3 size: 15 residues.